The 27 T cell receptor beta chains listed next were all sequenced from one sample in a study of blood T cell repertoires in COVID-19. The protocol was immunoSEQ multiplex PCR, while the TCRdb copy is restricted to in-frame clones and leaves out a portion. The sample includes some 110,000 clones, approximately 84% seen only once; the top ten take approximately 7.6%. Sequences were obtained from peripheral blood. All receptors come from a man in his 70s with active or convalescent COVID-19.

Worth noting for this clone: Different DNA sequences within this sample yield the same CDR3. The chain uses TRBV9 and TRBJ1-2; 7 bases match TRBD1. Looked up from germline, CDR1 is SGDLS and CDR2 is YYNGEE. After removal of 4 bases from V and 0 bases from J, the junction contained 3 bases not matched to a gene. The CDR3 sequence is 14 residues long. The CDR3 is CASSPGQTNYGYTF. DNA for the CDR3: TGTGCCAGCAGCCCGGGACAGACTAACTATGGCTACACCTTC.

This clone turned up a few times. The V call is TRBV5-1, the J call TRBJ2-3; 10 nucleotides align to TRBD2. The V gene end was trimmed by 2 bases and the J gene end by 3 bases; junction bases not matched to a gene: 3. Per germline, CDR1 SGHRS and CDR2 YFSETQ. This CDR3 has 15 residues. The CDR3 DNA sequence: TGCGCCAGCAGCTTACTAGCGGGACCAACAGATACGCAGTATTTT. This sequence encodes CASSLLAGPTDTQYF.

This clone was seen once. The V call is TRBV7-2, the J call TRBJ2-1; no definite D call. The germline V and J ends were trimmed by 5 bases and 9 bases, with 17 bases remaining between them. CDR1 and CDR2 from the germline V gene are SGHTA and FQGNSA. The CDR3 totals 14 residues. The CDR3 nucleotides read TGTGCCAGCAGCCTCCACCCGACTGATTTTGAGCAGTTCTTC. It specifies CASSLHPTDFEQFF.

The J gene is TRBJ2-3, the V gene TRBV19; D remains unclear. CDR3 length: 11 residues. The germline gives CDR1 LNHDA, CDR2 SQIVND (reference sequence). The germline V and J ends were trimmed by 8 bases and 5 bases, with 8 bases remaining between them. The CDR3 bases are TGTGCCAGTGGGCAGGTAGATACGCAGTATTTT. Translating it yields CASGQVDTQYF.

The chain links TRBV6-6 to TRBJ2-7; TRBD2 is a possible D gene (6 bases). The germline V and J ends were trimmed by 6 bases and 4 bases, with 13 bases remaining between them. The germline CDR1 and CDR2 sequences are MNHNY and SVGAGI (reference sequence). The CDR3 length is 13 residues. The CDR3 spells CASSSAGRYEQYF. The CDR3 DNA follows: TGTGCCAGCAGCTCGGCAGGGAGGTACGAGCAGTACTTC.

The CDR3 protein is CASSWTSWSEQFF. Written as DNA, the CDR3 is TGTGCCAGCAGCTGGACTAGCTGGAGTGAGCAGTTCTTC. The chain links TRBV27 to TRBJ2-1; TRBD2 agrees at 8 bases. This CDR3 is built from 13 residues. Losses at the gene ends were 6 bases for V and 9 bases for J; bases not matched to a gene: 7. Germline V gives CDR1 MNHEY, CDR2 SMNVEV (reference sequence).

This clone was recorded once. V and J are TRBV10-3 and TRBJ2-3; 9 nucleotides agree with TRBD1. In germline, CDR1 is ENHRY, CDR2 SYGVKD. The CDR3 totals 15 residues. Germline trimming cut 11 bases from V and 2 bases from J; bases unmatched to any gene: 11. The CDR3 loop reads CALGGQGPDTDTQYF. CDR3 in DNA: TGTGCCTTAGGGGGACAGGGACCGGACACAGATACGCAGTATTTT.

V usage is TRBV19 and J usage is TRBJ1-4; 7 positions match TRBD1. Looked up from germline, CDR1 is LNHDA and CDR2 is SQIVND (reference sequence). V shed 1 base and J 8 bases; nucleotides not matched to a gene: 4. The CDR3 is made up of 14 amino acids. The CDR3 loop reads CASSIGDREEKLFF. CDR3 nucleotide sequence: TGTGCCAGTAGTATAGGTGACAGGGAAGAAAAACTGTTTTTT.

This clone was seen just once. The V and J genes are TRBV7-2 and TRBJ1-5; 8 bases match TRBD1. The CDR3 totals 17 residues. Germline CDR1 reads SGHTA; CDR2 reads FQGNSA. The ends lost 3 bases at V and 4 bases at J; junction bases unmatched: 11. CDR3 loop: CASSLTGVGPMNQPQHF. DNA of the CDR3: TGTGCCAGCAGCTTGACAGGGGTGGGACCAATGAATCAGCCCCAGCATTTT.

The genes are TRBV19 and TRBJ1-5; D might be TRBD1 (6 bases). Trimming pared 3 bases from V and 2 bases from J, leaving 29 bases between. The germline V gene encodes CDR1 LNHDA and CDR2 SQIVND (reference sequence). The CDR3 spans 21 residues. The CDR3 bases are TGTGCCAGTAGTATTTACGCCGGGCAGGGGATCGGGGTCGGGCGCAATCAGCCCCAGCATTTT. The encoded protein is CASSIYAGQGIGVGRNQPQHF.

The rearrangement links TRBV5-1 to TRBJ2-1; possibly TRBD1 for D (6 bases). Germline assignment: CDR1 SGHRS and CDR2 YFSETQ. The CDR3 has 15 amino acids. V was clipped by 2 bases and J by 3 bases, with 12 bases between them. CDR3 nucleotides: TGCGCCAGCAGCTTACAGGGAGTGGGCTACAATGAGCAGTTCTTC. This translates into CASSLQGVGYNEQFF.

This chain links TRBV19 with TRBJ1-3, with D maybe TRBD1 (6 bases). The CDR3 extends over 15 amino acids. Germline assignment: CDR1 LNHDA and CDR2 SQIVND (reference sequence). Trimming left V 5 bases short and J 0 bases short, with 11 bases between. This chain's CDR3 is CASSSTGLSGNTIYF. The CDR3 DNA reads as TGTGCCAGTAGTTCAACAGGGCTCTCTGGAAACACCATATATTTT.

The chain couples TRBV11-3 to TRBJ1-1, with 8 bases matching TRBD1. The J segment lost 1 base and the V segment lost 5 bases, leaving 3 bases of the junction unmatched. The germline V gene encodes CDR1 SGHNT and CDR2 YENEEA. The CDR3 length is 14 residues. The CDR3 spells CASSQGQANTEAFF. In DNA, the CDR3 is TGTGCCAGCAGCCAGGGACAGGCGAACACTGAAGCTTTCTTT.

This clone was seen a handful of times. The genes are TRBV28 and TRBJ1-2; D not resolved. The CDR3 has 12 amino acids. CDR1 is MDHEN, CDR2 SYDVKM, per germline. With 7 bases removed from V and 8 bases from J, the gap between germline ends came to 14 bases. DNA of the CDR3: TGTGCCAGCAAGCCCCATACGTTGGGCTACACCTTC. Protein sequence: CASKPHTLGYTF.

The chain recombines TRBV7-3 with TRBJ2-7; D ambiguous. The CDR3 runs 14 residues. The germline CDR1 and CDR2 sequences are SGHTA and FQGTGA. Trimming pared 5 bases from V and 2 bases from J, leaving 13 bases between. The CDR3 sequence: CASSLDNGPYEQYF. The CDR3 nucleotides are TGTGCCAGCAGCCTCGACAACGGTCCCTACGAGCAGTACTTC.

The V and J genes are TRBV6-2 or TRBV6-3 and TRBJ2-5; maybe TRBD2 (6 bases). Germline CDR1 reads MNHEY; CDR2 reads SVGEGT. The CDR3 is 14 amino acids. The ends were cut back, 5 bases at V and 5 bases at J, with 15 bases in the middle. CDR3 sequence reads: CASSLQGGGETQYF. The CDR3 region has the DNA TGTGCCAGCAGTCTCCAGGGTGGAGGGGAGACCCAGTACTTC.

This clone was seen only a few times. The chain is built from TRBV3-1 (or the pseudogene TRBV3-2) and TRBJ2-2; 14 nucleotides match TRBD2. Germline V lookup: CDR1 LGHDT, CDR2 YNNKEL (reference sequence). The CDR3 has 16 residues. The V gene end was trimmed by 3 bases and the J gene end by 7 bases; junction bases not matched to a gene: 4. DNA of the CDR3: TGTGCCAGCAGCCATGGGACTAGCGGGAGAATCGGGGAGCTGTTTTTT. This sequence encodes CASSHGTSGRIGELFF.

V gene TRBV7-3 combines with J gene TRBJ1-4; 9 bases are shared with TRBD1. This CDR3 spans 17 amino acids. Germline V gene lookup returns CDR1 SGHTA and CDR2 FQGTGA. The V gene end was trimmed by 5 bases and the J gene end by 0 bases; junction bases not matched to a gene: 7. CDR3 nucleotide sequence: TGTGCCAGCAGCCGCGGGGACAGGGTAGCAACTAATGAAAAACTGTTTTTT. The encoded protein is CASSRGDRVATNEKLFF.

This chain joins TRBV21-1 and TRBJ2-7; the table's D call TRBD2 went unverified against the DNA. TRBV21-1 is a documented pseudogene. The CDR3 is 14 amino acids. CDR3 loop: CASSTLASSYEQYF. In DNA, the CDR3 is TGTGCCAGCAGCACACTAGCGTCCTCCTACGAGCAGTACTTC.

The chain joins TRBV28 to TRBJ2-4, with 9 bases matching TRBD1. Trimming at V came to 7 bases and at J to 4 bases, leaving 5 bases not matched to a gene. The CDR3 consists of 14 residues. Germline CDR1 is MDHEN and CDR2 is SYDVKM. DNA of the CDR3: TGTGCCAGCAACTCGGGACAGGGAAAAAACATTCAGTACTTC. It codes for CASNSGQGKNIQYF.

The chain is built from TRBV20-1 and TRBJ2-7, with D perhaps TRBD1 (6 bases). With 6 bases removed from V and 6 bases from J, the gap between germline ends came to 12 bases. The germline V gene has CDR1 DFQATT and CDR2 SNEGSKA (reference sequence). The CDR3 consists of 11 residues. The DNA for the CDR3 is TGCAGTGCACAGGGCGGTGGCGAGCAGTACTTC. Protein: CSAQGGGEQYF.

Here the CDR3 reads CSVSGPGGRTDTQYF. CDR3 nucleotide sequence: TGCAGCGTGAGCGGACCAGGGGGACGCACAGATACGCAGTATTTT. This rearrangement joins TRBV29-1 to TRBJ2-3, with 7 bases matching TRBD1. The V gene's germline CDR1 is SQVTM and CDR2 ANQGSEA. Trimming took 6 bases from V and 1 from J; bases not matched to a gene: 10. The CDR3 runs to 15 residues.

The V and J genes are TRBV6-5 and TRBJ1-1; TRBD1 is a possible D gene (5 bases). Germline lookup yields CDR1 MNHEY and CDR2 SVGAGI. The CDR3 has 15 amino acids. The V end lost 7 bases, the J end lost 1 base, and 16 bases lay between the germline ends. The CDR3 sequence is CASTTGAGRNTEAFF. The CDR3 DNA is TGTGCCAGCACGACTGGGGCGGGGAGGAACACTGAAGCTTTCTTT.

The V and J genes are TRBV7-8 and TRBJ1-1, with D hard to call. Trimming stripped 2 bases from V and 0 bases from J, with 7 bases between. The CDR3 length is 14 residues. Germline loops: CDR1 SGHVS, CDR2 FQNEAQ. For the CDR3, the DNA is TGTGCCAGCAGCTTACAGGTCGTGAACACTGAAGCTTTCTTT. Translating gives CASSLQVVNTEAFF.

The CDR3 reads CASSPGLASGEQFF. CDR3 DNA: TGTGCCAGCAGCCCCGGACTAGCCTCCGGTGAGCAGTTCTTC. The chain recombines TRBV7-9 with TRBJ2-1, with TRBD2 matching over 8 bases. The CDR3 totals 14 residues. CDR1 is SEHNR, CDR2 FQNEAQ, per germline (reference sequence). Trimming removed 5 bases from V and 9 bases from J; junction bases left unmatched: 9.

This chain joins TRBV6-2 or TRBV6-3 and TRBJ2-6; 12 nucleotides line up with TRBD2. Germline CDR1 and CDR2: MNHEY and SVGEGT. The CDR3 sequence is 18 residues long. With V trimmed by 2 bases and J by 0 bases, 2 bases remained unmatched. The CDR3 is CASSYASGGASGANVLTF. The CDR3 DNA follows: TGTGCCAGCAGTTACGCTAGCGGGGGGGCCTCTGGGGCCAACGTCCTGACTTTC.

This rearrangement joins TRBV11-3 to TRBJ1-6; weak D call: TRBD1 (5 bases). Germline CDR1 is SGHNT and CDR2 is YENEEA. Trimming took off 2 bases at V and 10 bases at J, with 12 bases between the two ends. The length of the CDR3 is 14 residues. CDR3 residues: CASSLKGRVSPLHF. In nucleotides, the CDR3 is TGTGCCAGCAGCTTAAAGGGCAGGGTCTCACCCCTCCACTTT.